This T cell receptor (beta chain) was obtained from a study of T-cell reconstitution after alpha-beta-depleted transplantation in children. General observations from the study: When one year had passed after transplant, most T-cell counts and diversity came from newly produced T cells. Alpha-beta T cells present about two months after transplant were reported to originate from several hundred expanded graft clones. There were some patients whose high TCRbeta diversity at day 60 came from surviving recipient T cells and thymic progenitors.

The CDR3 has 16 amino acids. CDR1 is DFQATT and CDR2 is SNEGSKA in the germline V gene (reference sequence). V was clipped by 1 base and J by 3 bases, with 18 bases between them. To note about this clonotype: Its antigen is undetermined.

Molecular barcoding with unique molecular identifiers was used for the TCRbeta library. TCRdb used MiXCR to reprocess the PCR reads, holding one entry per CDR3 protein. The sample lists about 980,000 distinct CDR3 sequences, roughly 29% occurring once. This sample comprised PBMCs, mostly from graft donor cells, obtained 360 days after TCRalphabeta/CD19-depleted stem cell transplant. This clonotype was sampled from a boy younger than two who had a stem cell transplant for SCID, so the T cells may come from the graft donor. V and J are TRBV20-1 and TRBJ2-5; a possible D gene is TRBD1 (7 bases). The CDR3 is CSARAAQGGLEETQYF. CDR3 DNA sequence: TGCAGTGCTAGAGCTGCCCAGGGGGGCCTAGAAGAGACCCAGTACTTC.